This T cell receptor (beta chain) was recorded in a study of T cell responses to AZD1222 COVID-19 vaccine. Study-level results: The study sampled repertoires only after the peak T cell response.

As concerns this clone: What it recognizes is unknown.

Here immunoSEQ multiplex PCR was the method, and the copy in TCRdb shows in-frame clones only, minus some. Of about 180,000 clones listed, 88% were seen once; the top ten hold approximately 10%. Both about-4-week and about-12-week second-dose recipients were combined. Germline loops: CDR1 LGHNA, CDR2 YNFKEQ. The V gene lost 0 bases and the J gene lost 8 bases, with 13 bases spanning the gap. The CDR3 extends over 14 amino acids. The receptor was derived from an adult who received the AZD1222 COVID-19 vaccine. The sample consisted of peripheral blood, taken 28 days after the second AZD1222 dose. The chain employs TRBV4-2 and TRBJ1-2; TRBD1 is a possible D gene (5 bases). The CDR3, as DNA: TGTGCCAGCAGCCAAGATAGAACAGGCCTAGGCTACACCTTC. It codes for CASSQDRTGLGYTF.